Shown below are 26 T cell receptor beta chains from a single sample sequenced in a study of shared clonotypes between healthy human individuals. Using immunoSEQ multiplex PCR, the repertoire was profiled, and TCRdb retains in-frame clones only, with some absent. This table holds roughly 1 million clones, more than 65% found once. Sample: memory CD4+ T cells sorted from blood. Described subset: CD45RA-negative fraction. The receptors shown here come from a man aged 18-30 years in good health.

The chain combines TRBV9 with TRBJ1-4, with 7 nucleotides matching TRBD1. V trimming: 0 bases; J trimming: 8 bases; junction bases outside the gene matches: 7. This CDR3 has 15 residues. Germline CDR1 SGDLS, CDR2 YYNGEE. The CDR3 sequence: CASSVGTGAREKLFF. The CDR3 bases are TGTGCCAGCAGCGTAGGGACAGGAGCACGCGAAAAACTGTTTTTT.

The rearrangement uses TRBV6-5 and TRBJ1-6; 8 positions agree with TRBD1. The CDR3 covers 16 residues. Per the germline V gene, CDR1 is MNHEY and CDR2 is SVGAGI. The trim removed 2 bases at V and 8 bases at J, leaving 8 bases unmatched. This CDR3 reads CASSYSGDRFYSPLHF. For the CDR3, the DNA is TGTGCCAGCAGTTACAGTGGGGACAGGTTCTATTCACCCCTCCACTTT.

The chain couples TRBV7-9 to TRBJ1-6; TRBD1 might be the D (6 bases). The CDR3 spans 16 residues. V was cut by 5 bases and J by 6 bases, with 17 bases left in between. Germline V gene data show CDR1 as SEHNR and CDR2 as FQNEAQ (reference sequence). The CDR3 here is CASSLSGGPANSPLHF. In nucleotides, the CDR3 is TGTGCCAGCAGCCTCTCCGGGGGCCCGGCTAATTCACCCCTCCACTTT. Supplemented by reference TRBV7-9 and TRBJ1-6, the full variable domain reads DTGVSQNPRHKITKRGQNVTFRCDPISEHNRLYWYRQTLGQGPEFLTYFQNEAQLEKSRLLSDRFSAERPKGSFSTLEIQRTEQGDSAMYLCASSLSGGPANSPLHFGNGTRLTVT.

V and J are TRBV4-3 and TRBJ2-1; perhaps TRBD2 as D (5 bases). V was pared by 0 bases and J by 5 bases, with 14 bases between. Germline V gives CDR1 LGHNA, CDR2 YSLEER. This CDR3 comprises 16 residues. Written as DNA, the CDR3 is TGCGCCAGCAGCCAAGAAATGGCGGGCCTAAACAATGAGCAGTTCTTC. This sequence encodes CASSQEMAGLNNEQFF.

The rearrangement joins TRBV6-1 to TRBJ2-7; perhaps TRBD2 as D (7 bases). The CDR3 contains 14 residues. Germline V gene data show CDR1 as MNHNS and CDR2 as SASEGT. V lost 3 bases, J lost 9 bases, and 18 bases lay in between. As DNA, the CDR3 is TGTGCCAGCAGTGACCTATGGGGGGGGCAGGGGCAGTACTTC. Its translation is CASSDLWGGQGQYF.

This clone has more than one count but fewer than ten. The V and J genes are TRBV15 and TRBJ1-1; no clear D. The CDR3 is made up of 13 amino acids. With 0 bases removed from V and 5 bases from J, the gap between germline ends came to 7 bases. CDR1 is LNHNV, CDR2 YYDKDF, per germline (reference sequence). The CDR3 loop reads CATSRDPGTEAFF. DNA for the CDR3: TGTGCCACCAGCAGAGATCCCGGGACTGAAGCTTTCTTT.

The chain carries TRBV11-2 and TRBJ2-5; either TRBD1 or TRBD2 may supply D (5 bases each). Germline values: CDR1 SGHAT, CDR2 FQNNGV. V gave up 5 bases and J gave up 5 bases, with 18 bases separating them. The CDR3 is 15 residues long. CDR3 bases: TGTGCCAGCAGCCCCGGGACCAAGACGAGGGAGACCCAGTACTTC. This gives the protein CASSPGTKTRETQYF. Full variable domain (missing parts from reference TRBV11-2 and TRBJ2-5): EAGVAQSPRYKIIEKRQSVAFWCNPISGHATLYWYQQILGQGPKLLIQFQNNGVVDDSQLPKDRFSAERLKGVDSTLKIQPAKLEDSAVYLCASSPGTKTRETQYFGPGTRLLVL.

V usage is TRBV25-1 and J usage is TRBJ1-4; D gene ambiguous. Trimming stripped 5 bases from V and 10 bases from J, with 17 bases between. CDR3 size: 14 residues. The germline V gene has CDR1 MGHDK and CDR2 SYGVNS. CDR3 DNA sequence: TGTGCCAGCAGTCCCCCTGGGGATCTAGCAAAACTGTTTTTT. Its translation: CASSPPGDLAKLFF.

This rearrangement joins TRBV2 to TRBJ2-6; no reliable D call. The CDR3 loop spans 17 amino acids. V shed 5 bases and J shed 0 bases, with 14 bases lying between them. In germline, CDR1 is SNHLY, CDR2 FYNNEI. The CDR3 nucleotides are TGTGCCAGCAGTAGTTTGGACGGTACCTCTGGGGCCAACGTCCTGACTTTC. Its protein is CASSSLDGTSGANVLTF.

The chain carries TRBV5-1 and TRBJ1-1, with 7 bases matching TRBD1. Germline V CDR1 and CDR2: SGHRS, YFSETQ. Trimming at V came to 4 bases and at J to 14 bases, leaving 8 bases not matched to a gene. The CDR3 is made up of 11 amino acids. The CDR3 sequence: CASSQGGMGFF. CDR3 bases: TGCGCCAGCAGCCAGGGGGGAATGGGGTTCTTT.

The rearrangement links TRBV4-2 to TRBJ1-5; D not resolved. V shed 7 bases and J shed 7 bases, with 17 bases lying between them. The germline V gene encodes CDR1 LGHNA and CDR2 YNFKEQ. This CDR3 region has 14 residues. This CDR3 is CASILDGSGQPQHF. The DNA of the CDR3 is TGTGCCAGCATCTTGGACGGTTCCGGACAGCCCCAGCATTTT.

This clone appeared a few times. A clone one base away is much larger, so this may be a read error. Other DNA sequences in this specimen translate into the identical CDR3. This chain links TRBV6-5 with TRBJ1-6, with D possibly being TRBD1 (5 bases). This CDR3 has 12 amino acids. The ends were cut back, 4 bases at V and 7 bases at J, with 5 bases in the middle. Germline loops: CDR1 MNHEY, CDR2 SVGAGI. CDR3 sequence: CASSSGNSPLHF. The CDR3 DNA reads TGTGCCAGCAGTTCAGGGAATTCACCCCTCCACTTT.

Comment on this clone: Within the sample, other DNA sequences also encode this same CDR3. The V call is TRBV6-1, the J call TRBJ1-4; D call uncertain. V was shortened by 1 base and J by 8 bases, with 8 bases between the two germline ends. The CDR3 loop spans 13 amino acids. Germline lookup yields CDR1 MNHNS and CDR2 SASEGT. This chain's CDR3 is CASSEGPGEKLFF. The CDR3, as DNA: TGTGCCAGCAGTGAAGGGCCCGGCGAAAAACTGTTTTTT.

In this sample, this clone turned up a few times. The chain couples TRBV5-1 to TRBJ1-4, with TRBD1 identical over 8 bases. The CDR3 sequence is 15 residues long. Germline trimming cut 3 bases from V and 4 bases from J; bases unmatched to any gene: 5. Germline V gene lookup returns CDR1 SGHRS and CDR2 YFSETQ. The CDR3 DNA is TGCGCCAGCAGCTCGACAGGGGCGGGTAATGAAAAACTGTTTTTT. It specifies CASSSTGAGNEKLFF.

The rearrangement joins TRBV11-3 to TRBJ2-3; 7 bases align to TRBD2. CDR1 SGHNT and CDR2 YENEEA come from the germline V gene. This CDR3 comprises 15 residues. J was trimmed by 2 bases and V by 1 base; bases with no gene match: 3. CDR3 DNA sequence: TGTGCCAGCAGCTTAGGTCTAGCGGACACAGATACGCAGTATTTT. Its translation is CASSLGLADTDTQYF.

This clone appeared once. V is TRBV19 and J is TRBJ1-1; TRBD1 matches at 11 bases. Trimming at V came to 5 bases and at J to 5 bases, leaving 10 bases not matched to a gene. Germline CDR1 is LNHDA and CDR2 is SQIVND (reference sequence). The CDR3 spans 16 residues. CDR3 protein: CASSGLRDRGTTEAFF. In DNA, the CDR3 is TGTGCCAGTAGTGGTTTAAGGGACAGGGGGACGACTGAAGCTTTCTTT.

The chain links TRBV7-8 to TRBJ1-2, with 8 bases fitting TRBD1. Germline values: CDR1 SGHVS, CDR2 FQNEAQ. After removal of 5 bases from V and 7 bases from J, the junction contained 9 bases not matched to a gene. The CDR3 has 14 residues. The CDR3 bases are TGTGCCAGCAGCGAGGCGGACAGGGTTGGTGGCTACACCTTC. As protein: CASSEADRVGGYTF.

A note on this clone: Other DNA sequences in this sample translate to the same CDR3. The chain recombines TRBV5-6 with TRBJ1-2, with D maybe TRBD1 (5 bases). Germline-derived CDR1 and CDR2 are SGHDT and YYEEEE. This CDR3 has 12 residues. V was pared by 4 bases and J by 4 bases, with 8 bases between. CDR3 loop: CASSLDSYGYTF. CDR3 nucleotides: TGTGCCAGCAGCCTCGACAGCTATGGCTACACCTTC.

The rearrangement joins TRBV18 to TRBJ1-1; D is uncertain. V gave up 3 bases and J gave up 1 base, with 9 bases separating them. This CDR3 spans 14 amino acids. CDR1 is KGHSH, CDR2 LQKENI, per germline. The CDR3 sequence is CASSPVSQNTEAFF. In nucleotides, the CDR3 is TGTGCCAGCTCACCTGTCAGCCAGAACACTGAAGCTTTCTTT.

The DNA of the CDR3 is TGTGCCAGCAGCTTAGGGGACAGGGGGCTAGAATCCCTCCACTTT. As protein: CASSLGDRGLESLHF. This chain uses TRBV7-9 with TRBJ1-6; 12 nucleotides align to TRBD1. CDR1 and CDR2 (germline): SEHNR, FQNEAQ (reference sequence). With 1 base clipped from V and 14 bases from J, the junction kept 6 bases outside the gene matches. CDR3 size: 15 residues.

The V call is TRBV7-2, the J call TRBJ2-7; no firm D call. The CDR3 loop spans 12 amino acids. V was clipped by 2 bases and J by 3 bases, with 5 bases between them. Germline values: CDR1 SGHTA, CDR2 FQGNSA. The CDR3 protein is CASSLYIYEQYF. The CDR3 DNA follows: TGTGCCAGCAGCTTATATATCTACGAGCAGTACTTC.

The chain recombines TRBV5-1 with TRBJ2-2; 11 nucleotides line up with TRBD2. CDR1 is SGHRS and CDR2 is YFSETQ in the germline V gene. This CDR3 is built from 16 residues. After removal of 2 bases from V and 4 bases from J, the junction contained 4 bases not matched to a gene. The CDR3 protein is CASSFTSGGTTGELFF. CDR3 bases: TGCGCCAGCAGCTTCACTAGCGGGGGAACCACCGGGGAGCTGTTTTTT.

The chain joins TRBV14 to TRBJ2-5; 11 bases match TRBD2. The CDR3 consists of 17 residues. Trimming cost V 4 bases and J 4 bases; bases outside gene matches: 11. The germline V gene has CDR1 SGHDN and CDR2 FVKESK. This CDR3 is CASSRFTSGGLGETQYF. The CDR3 DNA reads as TGTGCCAGCAGCCGATTCACTAGCGGGGGCCTCGGAGAGACCCAGTACTTC.

On this clone itself: Additional DNA sequences in this sample encode the identical CDR3. V usage is TRBV7-9 and J usage is TRBJ2-7, with D uncertain. The CDR3 is 12 amino acids. The germline gives CDR1 SEHNR, CDR2 FQNEAQ (reference sequence). V lost 4 bases and J 1 base, leaving 5 bases between the germline ends. As DNA, the CDR3 is TGTGCCAGCAGCTCCGTTTCCTACGAGCAGTACTTC. This codes for CASSSVSYEQYF.

The chain carries TRBV5-4 and TRBJ2-7, with 8 bases that match TRBD1. With V trimmed by 4 bases and J by 2 bases, 11 bases remained unmatched. Germline V gives CDR1 SGHNT, CDR2 YYREEE (reference sequence). The CDR3 has 16 residues. The CDR3 region has the DNA TGTGCCAGCAGCCCCGCGGGACAGGAGGCGGCCTACGAGCAGTACTTC. Amino acid sequence: CASSPAGQEAAYEQYF.

This clone came up a few times. The chain has TRBV2 and TRBJ1-5; TRBD1 agrees at 8 bases. This CDR3 region has 14 residues. Trimming at V came to 6 bases and at J to 7 bases, leaving 8 bases not matched to a gene. Germline assignment: CDR1 SNHLY and CDR2 FYNNEI. CDR3 sequence: CASRAGQGIQPQHF. CDR3 sequence (DNA): TGTGCCAGCAGGGCCGGACAGGGTATACAGCCCCAGCATTTT. Using reference TRBV2 and TRBJ1-5 for the parts outside the CDR3, the full variable domain is EPEVTQTPSHQVTQMGQEVILRCVPISNHLYFYWYRQILGQKVEFLVSFYNNEISEKSEIFDDQFSVERPDGSNFTLKIRSTKLEDSAMYFCASRAGQGIQPQHFGDGTRLSIL.